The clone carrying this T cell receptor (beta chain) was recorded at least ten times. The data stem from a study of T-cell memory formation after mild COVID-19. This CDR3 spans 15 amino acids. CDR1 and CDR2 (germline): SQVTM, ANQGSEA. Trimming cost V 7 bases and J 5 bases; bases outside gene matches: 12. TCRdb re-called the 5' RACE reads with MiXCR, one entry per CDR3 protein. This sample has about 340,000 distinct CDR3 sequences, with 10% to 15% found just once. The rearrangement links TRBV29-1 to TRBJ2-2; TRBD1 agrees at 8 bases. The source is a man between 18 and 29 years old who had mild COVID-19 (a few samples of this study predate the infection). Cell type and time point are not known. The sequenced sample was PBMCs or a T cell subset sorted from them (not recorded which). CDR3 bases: TGCAGCGCTCGGGCGACAGGGGAGGATACCGGGGAGCTGTTTTTT. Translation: CSARATGEDTGELFF.